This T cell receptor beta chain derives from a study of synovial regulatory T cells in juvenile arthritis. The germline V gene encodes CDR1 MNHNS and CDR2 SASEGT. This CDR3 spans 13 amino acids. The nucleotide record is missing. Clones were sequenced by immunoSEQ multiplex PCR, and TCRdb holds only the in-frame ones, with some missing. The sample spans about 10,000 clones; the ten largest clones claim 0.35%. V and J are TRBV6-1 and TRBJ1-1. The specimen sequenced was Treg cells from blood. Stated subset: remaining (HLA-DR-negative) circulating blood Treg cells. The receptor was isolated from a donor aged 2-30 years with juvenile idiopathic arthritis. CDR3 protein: CASSGQPNTEAFF.